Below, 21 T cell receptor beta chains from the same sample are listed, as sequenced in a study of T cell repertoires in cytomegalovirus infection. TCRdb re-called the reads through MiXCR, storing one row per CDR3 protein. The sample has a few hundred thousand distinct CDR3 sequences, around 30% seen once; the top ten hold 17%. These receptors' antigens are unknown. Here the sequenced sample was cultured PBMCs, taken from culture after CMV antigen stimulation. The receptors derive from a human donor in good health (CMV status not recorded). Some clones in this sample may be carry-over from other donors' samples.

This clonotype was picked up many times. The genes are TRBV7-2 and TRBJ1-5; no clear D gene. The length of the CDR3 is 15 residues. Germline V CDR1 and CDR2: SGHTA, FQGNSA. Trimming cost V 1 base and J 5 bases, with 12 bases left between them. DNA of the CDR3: TGTGCCAGCAGCTTAGACCAGTGGGGTGATCAGCCCCAGCATTTT. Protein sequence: CASSLDQWGDQPQHF.

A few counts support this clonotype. The CDR3 nucleotides read TGTGCCAGCTCACACAAGACAGGGGTCGGCTACACCTTC. Translation: CASSHKTGVGYTF. The V call is TRBV18, the J call TRBJ1-2; TRBD1 matches 8 bases. The germline CDR1 and CDR2 sequences are KGHSH and LQKENI. This CDR3 is built from 13 residues. The V segment lost 4 bases and the J segment 8 bases; nucleotides outside the gene matches: 6.

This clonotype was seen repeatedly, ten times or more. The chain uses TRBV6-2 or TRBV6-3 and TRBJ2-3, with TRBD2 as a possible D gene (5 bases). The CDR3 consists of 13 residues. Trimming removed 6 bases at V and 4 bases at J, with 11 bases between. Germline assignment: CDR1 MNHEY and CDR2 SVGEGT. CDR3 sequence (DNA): TGTGCCAGCAGCGATCCCGGGGCAGATACGCAGTATTTT. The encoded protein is CASSDPGADTQYF.

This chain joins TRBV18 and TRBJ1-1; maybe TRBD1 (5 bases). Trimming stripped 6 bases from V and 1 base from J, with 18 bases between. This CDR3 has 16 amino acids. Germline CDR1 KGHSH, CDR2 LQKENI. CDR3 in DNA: TGTGCCAGCTCCCAGTTCGCCAGGGCAGGGAACACTGAAGCTTTCTTT. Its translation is CASSQFARAGNTEAFF.

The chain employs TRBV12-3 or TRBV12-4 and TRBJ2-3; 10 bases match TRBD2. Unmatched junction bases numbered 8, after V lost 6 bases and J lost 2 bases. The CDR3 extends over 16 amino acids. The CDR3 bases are TGTGCCAGCAGCTACGGACTAGCGGCGATCACAGATACGCAGTATTTT. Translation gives CASSYGLAAITDTQYF.

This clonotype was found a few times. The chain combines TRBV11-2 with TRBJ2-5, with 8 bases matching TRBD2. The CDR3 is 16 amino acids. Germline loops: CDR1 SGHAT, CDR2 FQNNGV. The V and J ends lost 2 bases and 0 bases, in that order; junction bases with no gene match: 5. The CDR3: CASSLRREAHQETQYF. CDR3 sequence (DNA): TGTGCCAGCAGCTTAAGGCGGGAGGCCCACCAAGAGACCCAGTACTTC.

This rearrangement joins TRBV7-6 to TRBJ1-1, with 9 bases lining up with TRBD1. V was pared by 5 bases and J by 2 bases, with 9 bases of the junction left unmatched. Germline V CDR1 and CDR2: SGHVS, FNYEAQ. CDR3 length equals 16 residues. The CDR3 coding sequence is TGTGCCAGCAGCCGGGACAGGGCGGCAAGAAACACTGAAGCTTTCTTT. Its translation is CASSRDRAARNTEAFF.

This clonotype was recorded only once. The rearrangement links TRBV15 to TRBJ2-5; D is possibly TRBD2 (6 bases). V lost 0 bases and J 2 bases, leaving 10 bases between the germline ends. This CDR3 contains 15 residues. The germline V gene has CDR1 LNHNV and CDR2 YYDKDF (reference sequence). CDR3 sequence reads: CATSRDWREQETQYF. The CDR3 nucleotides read TGTGCCACCAGCAGAGATTGGAGGGAACAAGAGACCCAGTACTTC. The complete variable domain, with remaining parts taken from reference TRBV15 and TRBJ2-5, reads DAMVIQNPRYQVTQFGKPVTLSCSQTLNHNVMYWYQQKSSQAPKLLFHYYDKDFNNEADTPDNFQSRRPNTSFCFLDIRSPGLGDTAMYLCATSRDWREQETQYFGPGTRLLVL.

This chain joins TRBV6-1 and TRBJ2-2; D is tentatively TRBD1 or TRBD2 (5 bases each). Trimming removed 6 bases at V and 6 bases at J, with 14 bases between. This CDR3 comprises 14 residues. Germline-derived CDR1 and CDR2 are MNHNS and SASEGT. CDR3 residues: CASRRSGLPGELFF. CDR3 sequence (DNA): TGTGCCAGCAGGAGATCGGGGCTCCCCGGGGAGCTGTTTTTT.

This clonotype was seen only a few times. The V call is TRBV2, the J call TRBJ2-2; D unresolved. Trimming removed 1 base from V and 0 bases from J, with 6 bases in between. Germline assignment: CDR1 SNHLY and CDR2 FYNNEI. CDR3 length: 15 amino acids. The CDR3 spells CASSEVSSNTGELFF. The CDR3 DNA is TGTGCCAGCAGTGAAGTCAGCTCGAACACCGGGGAGCTGTTTTTT.

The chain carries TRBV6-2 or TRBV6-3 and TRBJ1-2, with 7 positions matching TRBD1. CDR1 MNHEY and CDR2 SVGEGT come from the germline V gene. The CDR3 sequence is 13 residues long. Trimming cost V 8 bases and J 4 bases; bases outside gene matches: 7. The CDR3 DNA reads TGTGCCAGCCACCAGACAGGGTTCTATGGCTACACCTTC. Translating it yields CASHQTGFYGYTF.

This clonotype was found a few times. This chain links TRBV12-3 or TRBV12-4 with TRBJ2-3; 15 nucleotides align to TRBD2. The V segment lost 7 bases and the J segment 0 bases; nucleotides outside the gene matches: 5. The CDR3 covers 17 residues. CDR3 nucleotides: TGTGCCAGCACCGGACTAGCGGGAGGGAGGAGCACAGATACGCAGTATTTT. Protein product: CASTGLAGGRSTDTQYF.

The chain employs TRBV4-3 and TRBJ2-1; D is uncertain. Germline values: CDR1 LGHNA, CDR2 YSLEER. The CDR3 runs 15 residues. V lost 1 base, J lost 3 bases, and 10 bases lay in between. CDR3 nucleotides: TGCGCCAGCAGCCAAGTTCAGGATCGCTACAATGAGCAGTTCTTC. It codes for CASSQVQDRYNEQFF.

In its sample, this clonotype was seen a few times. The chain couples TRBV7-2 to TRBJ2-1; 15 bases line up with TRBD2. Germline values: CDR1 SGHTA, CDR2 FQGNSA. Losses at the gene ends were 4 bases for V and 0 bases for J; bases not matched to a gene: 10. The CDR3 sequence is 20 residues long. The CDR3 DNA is TGTGCCAGCAGCTCTACCGGACTAGCGGGAGGGATAAGCTCCTACAATGAGCAGTTCTTC. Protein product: CASSSTGLAGGISSYNEQFF. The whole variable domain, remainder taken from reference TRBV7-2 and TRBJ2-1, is GAGVSQSPSNKVTEKGKDVELRCDPISGHTALYWYRQSLGQGLEFLIYFQGNSAPDKSGLPSDRFSAERTGGSVSTLTIQRTQQEDSAVYLCASSSTGLAGGISSYNEQFFGPGTRLTVL.

CDR3 residues: CASSLNAGVSTDTQYF. The DNA of the CDR3 is TGTGCCAGCAGCCTTAACGCGGGAGTGAGCACAGATACGCAGTATTTT. The rearrangement links TRBV7-3 to TRBJ2-3; 7 positions agree with TRBD2. This CDR3 is 16 amino acids long. Germline V gene sequence: CDR1 SGHTA, CDR2 FQGTGA. V trimming: 5 bases; J trimming: 0 bases; junction bases outside the gene matches: 8.

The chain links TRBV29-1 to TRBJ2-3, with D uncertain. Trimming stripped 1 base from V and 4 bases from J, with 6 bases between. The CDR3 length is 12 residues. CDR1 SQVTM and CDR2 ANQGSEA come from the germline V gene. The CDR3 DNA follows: TGCAGCGTTGAAGGAGACCCAGATACGCAGTATTTT. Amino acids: CSVEGDPDTQYF.

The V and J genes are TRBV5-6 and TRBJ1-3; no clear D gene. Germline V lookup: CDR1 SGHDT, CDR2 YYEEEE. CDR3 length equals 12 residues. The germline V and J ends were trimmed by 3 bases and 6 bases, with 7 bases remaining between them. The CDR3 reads CASSSGKNTIYF. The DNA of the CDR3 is TGTGCCAGCAGCTCTGGTAAAAACACCATATATTTT.

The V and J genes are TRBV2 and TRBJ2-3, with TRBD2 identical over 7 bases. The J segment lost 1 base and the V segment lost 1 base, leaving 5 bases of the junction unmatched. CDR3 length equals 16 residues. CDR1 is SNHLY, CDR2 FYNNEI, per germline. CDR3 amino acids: CASSEGGRAGTDTQYF. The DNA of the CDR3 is TGTGCCAGCAGTGAAGGAGGGAGGGCCGGCACAGATACGCAGTATTTT. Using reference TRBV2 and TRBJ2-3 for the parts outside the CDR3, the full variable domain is EPEVTQTPSHQVTQMGQEVILRCVPISNHLYFYWYRQILGQKVEFLVSFYNNEISEKSEIFDDQFSVERPDGSNFTLKIRSTKLEDSAMYFCASSEGGRAGTDTQYFGPGTRLTVL.

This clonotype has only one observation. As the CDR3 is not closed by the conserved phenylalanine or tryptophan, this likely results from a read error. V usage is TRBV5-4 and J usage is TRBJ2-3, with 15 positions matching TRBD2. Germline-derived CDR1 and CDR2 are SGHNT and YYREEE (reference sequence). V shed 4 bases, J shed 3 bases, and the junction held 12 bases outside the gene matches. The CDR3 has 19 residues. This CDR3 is CASSRGGLAGGVGTDTQYL. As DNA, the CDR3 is TGTGCCAGCAGCCGTGGGGGACTAGCGGGAGGTGTTGGGACAGATACGCAGTATTTG.

The CDR3 is CASSSPWTGHNEQFF. The CDR3 nucleotides read TGTGCCAGCAGTTCCCCTTGGACAGGGCACAATGAGCAGTTCTTC. The gene calls are TRBV27 and TRBJ2-1; 8 bases are shared with TRBD1. Looked up from germline, CDR1 is MNHEY and CDR2 is SMNVEV (reference sequence). The CDR3 contains 15 residues. The V and J ends lost 4 bases and 5 bases, in that order; junction bases with no gene match: 7.

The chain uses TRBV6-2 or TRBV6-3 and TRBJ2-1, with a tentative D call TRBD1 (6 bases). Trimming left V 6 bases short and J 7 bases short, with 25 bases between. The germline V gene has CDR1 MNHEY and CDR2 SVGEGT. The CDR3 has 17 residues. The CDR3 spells CASRPTGIGEFLNEQFF. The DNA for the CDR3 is TGTGCCAGCAGACCGACAGGAATCGGTGAATTTTTGAATGAGCAGTTCTTC.